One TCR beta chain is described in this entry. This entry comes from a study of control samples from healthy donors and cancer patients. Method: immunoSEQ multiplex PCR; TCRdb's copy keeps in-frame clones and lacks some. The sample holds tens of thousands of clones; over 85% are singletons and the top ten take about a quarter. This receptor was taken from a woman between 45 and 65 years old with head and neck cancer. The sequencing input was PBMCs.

The CDR3 region has the DNA TGCGCCAGCAGCCCCCGACTAGCGGGGTCCACAGATACGCAGTATTTT. Residues: CASSPRLAGSTDTQYF. The chain carries TRBV4-1 and TRBJ2-3, with TRBD2 matching over 11 bases. Trimming cost V 4 bases and J 2 bases; bases outside gene matches: 5. Germline V gene sequence: CDR1 MGHRA, CDR2 YSYEKL. The CDR3 spans 16 residues.